This TCR beta chain was recorded in a study of T cells in Graves' hyperthyroidism and ophthalmopathy. Study findings and constraints: Ophthalmopathy cases were set apart from stable hyperthyroidism by a 13 V-J model.

Trimming cost V 5 bases and J 13 bases, with 12 bases left between them. The CDR3 runs 12 residues. Germline CDR1 reads MNHNS; CDR2 reads SASEGT. Uncontrolled infection, other autoimmune disease, pregnancy or lactation disqualified patients from enrolment. Fresh peripheral blood, 9.5 to 10 ml of it, supplied the PBMCs. Amplification of TCR beta CDR3 regions used RNA as the template. Primed by the HTBI set, a first-round RT-PCR was run on the TCR CDR3. TCRdb independently ran MiXCR on the multiplex PCR reads; one entry per CDR3 protein. In the table there are around 420,000 distinct CDR3 sequences, around 13% of which are singletons. This clonotype was counted at least ten times. Its target is unknown.

Material: blood. The TCR originated in a woman aged 18-35 years with Graves' hyperthyroidism. V gene TRBV6-1 combines with J gene TRBJ1-6; no clear D gene. This CDR3 is CASSTLASPLHF. DNA of the CDR3: TGTGCCAGCAGTACCTTAGCGTCGCCCCTCCACTTT.